The entry that follows covers one T cell receptor (beta chain) sequence. The sample originates from a study of blood T cell repertoires in COVID-19. Study-level information: Samples representing acute and convalescent COVID-19 were sourced from the United States, Italy and Spain. PBMCs, B-cell-depleted T cells, or T cells were the source of the cDNA or gDNA that made up the material.

Looked up from germline, CDR1 is GTSNPN and CDR2 is SVGIG (reference sequence). This CDR3 is 19 amino acids long. Trimming pared 3 bases from V and 8 bases from J, leaving 34 bases between. Authors' processing steps: Quantification of nucleated cells was approximated via reference gene primer amplification. This table comes from immunoSEQ multiplex PCR, and its TCRdb copy is limited to in-frame clones, with some not included. The V and J calls and clone size come from that table; D and trimming were worked out from the DNA. This table holds 70,000 to 95,000 clones, more than 85% found once. The source material was peripheral blood. The chain links TRBV30 to TRBJ1-2; a possible D gene is TRBD1 (5 bases). The sequence derives from a man aged 65 to 79 with active or convalescent COVID-19. CDR3 DNA: TGTGCCTGGAGAAGGGGCTCCAGGCAGACTGCCTCGCTTTCCGGGGGCTACACCTTC. This translates into CAWRRGSRQTASLSGGYTF.